The rows below give T cell receptor beta chains drawn from one sample of a study of PD-1 blockade in classical Hodgkin lymphoma. Libraries were prepared by immunoSEQ multiplex PCR; TCRdb keeps only in-frame clonotypes and omits some of them. This table holds 20,000 to 25,000 clones, roughly 80% found once. This specimen was CD4+ T cells from blood, taken before the fourth cycle of nivolumab. The receptors come from a human donor with classical Hodgkin lymphoma. Each CDR3 is given with its conserved first and last residue. Fields, in order: V gene, clone size, CDR3 length, D gene, J gene, CDR3 DNA, CDR3 protein. D genes are given only for firm matches. The listing skips clone size in some rows; elsewhere it reads once, few, many or a size class.

TRBV27,once,13,NA,TRBJ2-7,TGTGCCAGCAGTTGGCAGGGTGGATACGAGCAGTACTTC,CASSWQGGYEQYF
TRBV6-5,NA,15,NA,TRBJ1-2,TGTGCCAGCAGTTATTCCGGACCGGTGGGAAACGGCTACACCTTC,CASSYSGPVGNGYTF
TRBV30,once,13,TRBD1,TRBJ1-4,TGTGCCTGGCGGGGACAGGTTAATGAAAAACTGTTTTTT,CAWRGQVNEKLFF
TRBV18,NA,17,NA,TRBJ2-5,TGTGCCAGCTCACCACAATCCGGCCCAGGCCCCCAAGAGACCCAGTACTTC,CASSPQSGPGPQETQYF
TRBV28,NA,14,TRBD1,TRBJ1-2,TGTGCCAGCAGCAGGAGGGGGCGTAATTATGGCTACACCTTC,CASSRRGRNYGYTF
TRBV6-1,NA,13,NA,TRBJ1-4,TGTGCCAGCCACAGGGCAAGTAATGAAAAACTGTTTTTT,CASHRASNEKLFF
TRBV5-1,NA,14,TRBD1,TRBJ1-2,TGCGCCAGCAGCTTGGACAGGGGGCTTCATGGCTACACCTTC,CASSLDRGLHGYTF
TRBV5-8,NA,14,NA,TRBJ2-3,TGTGCCAGCAGCCGAGGACATCCCACAGATACGCAGTATTTT,CASSRGHPTDTQYF
TRBV7-2,NA,12,NA,TRBJ1-4,TGTGCCAGCAGCCCCAGCGGCGAAAAACTGTTTTTT,CASSPSGEKLFF
TRBV5-1,NA,14,TRBD1,TRBJ2-1,TGCGCCAGCAGCATAGGACAGGCGACAAATGAGCAGTTCTTC,CASSIGQATNEQFF
TRBV7-2,NA,12,NA,TRBJ1-1,TGTGCCAGCAGCCCCCAGGCGTCCAGGGCTTTCTTT,CASSPQASRAFF
TRBV7-2,once,13,NA,TRBJ2-7,TGTGCCAGCAGCTTAGCTGACTACTACGAGCAGTACTTC,CASSLADYYEQYF
TRBV6-9,once,21,TRBD1,TRBJ2-7,TGTGCCAGCAGTCCCCCCCTTGCCCGGTTCGGACAGGGGGTTCTCTTCTGCGAGCAGTACTTC,CASSPPLARFGQGVLFCEQYF
TRBV7-2,NA,14,NA,TRBJ1-4,TGTGCCAGCAGCTTTCAGGGAGGGAATGAAAAACTGTTTTTT,CASSFQGGNEKLFF
TRBV7-6,NA,16,NA,TRBJ2-1,TGTGCCAGCAGCTTATTCCCCCGGGGGAGATACAATGAGCAGTTCTTC,CASSLFPRGRYNEQFF
TRBV19,NA,13,NA,TRBJ2-5,TGTGCCAGTAGTACCAGGGTTCGGGAGACCCAGTACTTC,CASSTRVRETQYF
TRBV23-1,NA,15,NA,TRBJ1-6,TGCGCCAGCAGTCAAGTACCGGGCTTACATTCACCCCTCCACTTT,CASSQVPGLHSPLHF
TRBV5-8,NA,13,NA,TRBJ1-1,TGTGCCAGCAGCTTGCGGGCAACCCCGAGAGCTTTCTTT,CASSLRATPRAFF
TRBV2,once,13,NA,TRBJ2-2,TGTGCCAGCAGCCAAAGGTCAGCCGGGGAGCTGTTTTTT,CASSQRSAGELFF
TRBV2,NA,15,TRBD2,TRBJ2-1,TGTGCCAGCAGGGGCGGGACTAGCGGGGGGGCCAAGCAGTTCTTC,CASRGGTSGGAKQFF
TRBV19,NA,16,TRBD1,TRBJ1-2,TGTGCCAGTAAAGCCCTCCTGGGACAGGGAAACTATGGCTACACCTTC,CASKALLGQGNYGYTF
TRBV11-3,NA,15,TRBD1,TRBJ1-6,TGTGCCAGGCACCTCGGGGGACAGGGGAATTCACCCCTCCACTTT,CARHLGGQGNSPLHF
TRBV11-1,NA,13,NA,TRBJ1-1,TGTGCCAGCAGCGTACAGGGGAACACTGAAGCTTTCTTT,CASSVQGNTEAFF
TRBV7-2,NA,13,NA,TRBJ1-1,TGTGCCACCAGACAGAACATGAACACTGAAGCTTTCTTT,CATRQNMNTEAFF
TRBV4-1,few,14,NA,TRBJ1-4,TGCGCCAGCAGCCAAGGGGGGGTCCTTGAAAAACTGTTTTTT,CASSQGGVLEKLFF
TRBV11-2,NA,14,NA,TRBJ2-1,TGTGCCAGCAGCTTATCGGGGGTTTACAATGAGCAGTTCTTC,CASSLSGVYNEQFF
TRBV25-1,NA,15,NA,TRBJ2-5,TGTGCCAGCAGTGGAACCGGGACTTGGGGGGAGACCCAGTACTTC,CASSGTGTWGETQYF
TRBV14,NA,12,NA,TRBJ2-7,TGTGCCAGCAGCCAACAACGAACTAAGCAGTACTTC,CASSQQRTKQYF
TRBV10-3,NA,13,NA,TRBJ1-2,TGTGCCAGCACATTACAGAGCGAATATGGCTACACCTTC,CASTLQSEYGYTF
TRBV7-9,NA,14,TRBD1,TRBJ2-7,TGTGCCAGCAGCCTGGGACAGGGGGTTGAGGAGCAGTACTTC,CASSLGQGVEEQYF
TRBV28,few,15,NA,TRBJ2-3,TGTGCCAGCAGTTTGACCGGGGTAGGGACAGATACGCAGTATTTT,CASSLTGVGTDTQYF
TRBV29-1,NA,11,NA,TRBJ2-3,TGCAGCGTTGAAGGGACGAATACGCAGTATTTT,CSVEGTNTQYF
TRBV9,NA,19,TRBD2,TRBJ2-1,TGTGCCAGCAGCGTATTCGGGCTAGCGGGGGCCCTCTCCTACAATGAGCAGTTCTTC,CASSVFGLAGALSYNEQFF
TRBV7-2,NA,11,NA,TRBJ2-7,TGTGCCAGCAGCTTAGTAGATCGGCAGTACTTC,CASSLVDRQYF
TRBV10-3,NA,16,TRBD2,TRBJ2-3,TGTGCCATCAGGGCCCCGGGAGCGGGGGGGCAAGATACGCAGTATTTT,CAIRAPGAGGQDTQYF
TRBV5-1,NA,14,TRBD1,TRBJ1-1,TGCGCCAGCAGCTCCTCGACAGGGGACACTGAAGCTTTCTTT,CASSSSTGDTEAFF
TRBV19,NA,14,NA,TRBJ1-1,TGTGCCAGTAGGCCGACAGTGGGCAACACTGAAGCTTTCTTT,CASRPTVGNTEAFF
TRBV19,NA,13,TRBD1,TRBJ2-7,TGTGCCAGTACCCCAGGGGGCTCAATGTGGCAGTACTTC,CASTPGGSMWQYF
TRBV12-1,NA,17,NA,TRBJ1-1,TGTGCCAGCAGCTCCGGGACTCAAGGACAGGGGAGCACTGAAGCTTTCTTT,CASSSGTQGQGSTEAFF
TRBV27,NA,14,NA,TRBJ1-1,TGTGCCAGCAGTTTTGTCGGACAGAGAGTTGAAGCTTTCTTT,CASSFVGQRVEAFF
TRBV5-1,NA,15,NA,TRBJ1-1,TGCGCCAGCAGCATCTCCCGCCAGGGAAACACTGAAGCTTTCTTT,CASSISRQGNTEAFF
TRBV7-3,NA,15,TRBD1,TRBJ1-2,TGTGCCAGCAGCTTAAAGCCGGGACAGCACTATGGCTACACCTTC,CASSLKPGQHYGYTF
TRBV5-1,NA,17,TRBD2,TRBJ2-2,TGCGCCAGCAGCTCAACCAGCGGGGGGGCGTCGGACGGGGAGCTGTTTTTT,CASSSTSGGASDGELFF
TRBV28,NA,12,NA,TRBJ1-1,TGTGCCAGCAGCTCCATGAACACTGAAGCTTTCTTT,CASSSMNTEAFF
TRBV19,NA,13,NA,TRBJ2-7,TGTGCCAGTAGTATCGGCAGCCCCTACGAGCAGTACTTC,CASSIGSPYEQYF
TRBV6-6,NA,14,TRBD2,TRBJ2-7,TGTGCCAGCAGTGGGAGCGGGGGGGCTTACGAGCAGTACTTC,CASSGSGGAYEQYF
TRBV5-5,NA,12,NA,TRBJ1-5,TGTGCCAGCAGCTCATGGGGGCAGCCCCAGCATTTT,CASSSWGQPQHF
TRBV4-3,NA,15,NA,TRBJ2-2,TGCGCCAGCAGCCAAGATACAGGTAGCTCCGGGGAGCTGTTTTTT,CASSQDTGSSGELFF
TRBV12-5,NA,17,NA,TRBJ2-7,TGTGCTAGTGGTTTGGTACCCTGGGCAGCCCTCTCCTACGAGCAGTACTTC,CASGLVPWAALSYEQYF
TRBV28,NA,15,NA,TRBJ1-1,TGTGCCAGCAGTCACCCGGGGGCCGGAGACACTGAAGCTTTCTTT,CASSHPGAGDTEAFF